These 25 T cell receptor beta chains were sequenced from one sample in a study of cytomegalovirus exposure and HLA in healthy donors. The PCR ran on 60 Vbeta and 13 Jbeta primers. Sequencing was performed with immunoSEQ multiplex PCR; in TCRdb, only in-frame clones are kept and a portion is missing. This sample carries under 200,000 clones, with 6.5% going to the ten biggest clones. The sequencing sample was made of PBMCs. The receptors originated from a man aged 30-40 years in good health and CMV-seronegative.

The V gene is TRBV28, the J gene TRBJ1-5, with D maybe TRBD1 (6 bases). The CDR3 spans 14 residues. Germline V gives CDR1 MDHEN, CDR2 SYDVKM. V dropped 8 bases and J dropped 6 bases, with 17 bases sitting between them. CDR3 DNA: TGTGCCAGCTCGCCCGTGGGGGCTGGTCAGCCCCAGCATTTT. Translation: CASSPVGAGQPQHF.

The rearrangement joins TRBV2 to TRBJ1-5; D possibly corresponds to TRBD1 (5 bases). The V gene lost 5 bases and the J gene lost 2 bases, with 13 bases spanning the gap. CDR3 length equals 15 residues. Germline V CDR1 and CDR2: SNHLY, FYNNEI. The CDR3 is CASSTWGEGNQPQHF. CDR3 bases: TGTGCCAGCAGTACTTGGGGGGAGGGCAATCAGCCCCAGCATTTT. Drawing the rest from reference TRBV2 and TRBJ1-5, the complete variable domain is EPEVTQTPSHQVTQMGQEVILRCVPISNHLYFYWYRQILGQKVEFLVSFYNNEISEKSEIFDDQFSVERPDGSNFTLKIRSTKLEDSAMYFCASSTWGEGNQPQHFGDGTRLSIL.

This chain joins TRBV13 and TRBJ2-7; D is ambiguous. V was cut by 0 bases and J by 6 bases, with 21 bases left in between. The germline CDR1 and CDR2 sequences are PRHDT and FYEKMQ (reference sequence). The CDR3 spans 17 residues. The CDR3 DNA reads TGTGCCAGCAGCTTAGGTAGGTCGAGTGGCGGATCCGCCGAGCAGTACTTC. Translating gives CASSLGRSSGGSAEQYF.

This chain uses TRBV11-3 with TRBJ2-3; 12 bases agree with TRBD2. From germline, CDR1 is SGHNT and CDR2 YENEEA. The CDR3 length is 13 residues. J gave up 10 bases and V 4 bases, and 3 bases lay outside the gene matches. The CDR3 loop is CASSSTSGRSQYF. The CDR3 DNA follows: TGTGCCAGCAGCTCGACTAGCGGGAGATCGCAGTATTTT. Variable domain in full (rest from reference TRBV11-3 and TRBJ2-3): EAGVVQSPRYKIIEKKQPVAFWCNPISGHNTLYWYLQNLGQGPELLIRYENEEAVDDSQLPKDRFSAERLKGVDSTLKIQPAELGDSAVYLCASSSTSGRSQYFGPGTRLTVL.

The rearrangement links TRBV6-1 to TRBJ1-1, with TRBD1 identical over 11 bases. Germline CDR1 reads MNHNS; CDR2 reads SASEGT. The CDR3 consists of 16 residues. Trimming removed 2 bases from V and 2 bases from J; junction bases left unmatched: 4. CDR3 sequence reads: CASSEIRTGGNTEAFF. The CDR3 DNA follows: TGTGCCAGCAGTGAAATTAGGACAGGGGGCAACACTGAAGCTTTCTTT.

This rearrangement joins TRBV5-8 to TRBJ1-5, with 9 bases lining up with TRBD1. The CDR3 sequence is 15 residues long. Germline V gene data show CDR1 as SGHTS and CDR2 as YDEGEE. The ends lost 0 bases at V and 10 bases at J; junction bases unmatched: 8. In nucleotides, the CDR3 is TGTGCCAGCAGCTTGGGACAGGGGGTAGGCTTCCCCCAGCATTTT. It codes for CASSLGQGVGFPQHF.

This chain links TRBV21-1 with TRBJ2-6; the table's TRBD1 call for D was not verified on the DNA. TRBV21-1 constitutes a pseudogene. The CDR3 extends over 15 amino acids. Here the CDR3 reads CASTTEVIGTNVLTF. The CDR3 DNA reads as TGTGCCAGCACGACAGAGGTCATAGGGACCAACGTCCTGACTTTC.

This rearrangement joins TRBV5-1 to TRBJ1-6, with TRBD1 matching over 8 bases. The J segment lost 7 bases and the V segment lost 7 bases, leaving 4 bases of the junction unmatched. Germline V gene lookup returns CDR1 SGHRS and CDR2 YFSETQ. The CDR3 totals 13 residues. The CDR3 sequence is CASQTGDNSPLHF. The CDR3 nucleotides read TGCGCCAGCCAGACAGGGGACAATTCACCCCTCCACTTT.

The chain recombines TRBV11-2 with TRBJ1-1; D unresolved. Germline lookup yields CDR1 SGHAT and CDR2 FQNNGV. V was clipped by 0 bases and J by 4 bases, with 3 bases between them. The CDR3 consists of 12 residues. The CDR3 sequence: CASSLESTEAFF. Here the CDR3 DNA reads TGTGCCAGCAGCTTAGAGAGCACTGAAGCTTTCTTT.

The gene calls are TRBV20-1 and TRBJ1-2; D is ambiguous. CDR3 length: 10 amino acids. V lost 5 bases and J 13 bases, leaving 14 bases between the germline ends. Looked up from germline, CDR1 is DFQATT and CDR2 is SNEGSKA (reference sequence). The CDR3 DNA reads as TGCAGTGCTCCCGCTGCGGGCGCCACCTTC. It encodes CSAPAAGATF.

This chain connects TRBV5-4 to TRBJ2-1, with 11 bases fitting TRBD2. V dropped 4 bases and J dropped 9; count of bases not matched to a gene: 12. The CDR3 totals 16 residues. Per the germline V gene, CDR1 is SGHNT and CDR2 is YYREEE (reference sequence). The CDR3 sequence is CASSAGVVAGGSEQFF. For the CDR3, the DNA is TGTGCCAGCAGCGCCGGTGTGGTAGCGGGGGGGAGTGAGCAGTTCTTC. Supplemented by reference TRBV5-4 and TRBJ2-1, the full variable domain reads ETGVTQSPTHLIKTRGQQVTLRCSSQSGHNTVSWYQQALGQGPQFIFQYYREEENGRGNFPPRFSGLQFPNYSSELNVNALELDDSALYLCASSAGVVAGGSEQFFGPGTRLTVL.

The rearrangement links TRBV7-8 to TRBJ2-7; possible D gene TRBD1, 7 bases. CDR3 length: 14 amino acids. Deletions cut 2 bases from V and 2 bases from J, with 10 bases between. Germline loops: CDR1 SGHVS, CDR2 FQNEAQ. CDR3 bases: TGTGCCAGCAGCTTACAGGGGGGTCCCTACGAGCAGTACTTC. Amino acid sequence: CASSLQGGPYEQYF.

The V gene is TRBV5-4, the J gene TRBJ1-2; TRBD1 matches 7 bases. This CDR3 spans 14 amino acids. Germline CDR1 reads SGHNT; CDR2 reads YYREEE (reference sequence). Germline trimming cut 3 bases from V and 0 bases from J; bases unmatched to any gene: 2. CDR3 region: CASSWDSSNYGYTF. CDR3 coding DNA: TGTGCCAGCAGCTGGGACAGTTCTAACTATGGCTACACCTTC.

The chain combines TRBV18 with TRBJ2-4; tentative D call: TRBD1 (6 bases). CDR1 and CDR2 from the germline V gene are KGHSH and LQKENI. The V and J ends lost 3 bases and 6 bases respectively, with 27 bases between them. The CDR3 is 19 amino acids. DNA for the CDR3: TGTGCCAGCTCACCGCGACCTCGAACAGGGACCATCCTGGGAAACATTCAGTACTTC. It yields the protein CASSPRPRTGTILGNIQYF. The full variable domain, with the rest looked up from reference TRBV18 and TRBJ2-4, is NAGVMQNPRHLVRRRGQEARLRCSPMKGHSHVYWYRQLPEEGLKFMVYLQKENIIDESGMPKERFSAEFPKEGPSILRIQQVVRGDSAAYFCASSPRPRTGTILGNIQYFGAGTRLSVL.

This chain links TRBV4-1 with TRBJ1-1; 7 bases match TRBD1. Germline V gives CDR1 MGHRA, CDR2 YSYEKL. CDR3 length equals 15 residues. V lost 2 bases to trimming and J lost 5 bases; unmatched junction nucleotides: 8. CDR3 sequence: CASSQTPGGGTEAFF. In DNA, the CDR3 is TGCGCCAGCAGCCAAACGCCAGGGGGAGGTACTGAAGCTTTCTTT.

The chain carries TRBV5-1 and TRBJ1-1; unclear D gene. V lost 1 base to trimming and J lost 1 base, with 5 bases between them. This CDR3 contains 13 residues. Germline V lookup: CDR1 SGHRS, CDR2 YFSETQ. The CDR3 loop reads CASSLQENTEAFF. The CDR3 DNA sequence: TGCGCCAGCAGCTTGCAGGAGAACACTGAAGCTTTCTTT.

The CDR3 spells CATIRDRAGEQYF. The CDR3 coding sequence is TGTGCCACGATCCGGGACAGGGCTGGCGAGCAGTACTTC. The chain joins TRBV28 to TRBJ2-7, with TRBD1 matching 9 bases. The ends lost 10 bases at V and 6 bases at J; junction bases unmatched: 10. There are 13 residues in the CDR3. Germline CDR1 is MDHEN and CDR2 is SYDVKM.

V and J are TRBV9 and TRBJ1-2; D not resolved. Germline V CDR1 and CDR2: SGDLS, YYNGEE. This CDR3 has 16 amino acids. V shed 6 bases and J shed 6 bases, with 24 bases lying between them. In nucleotides, the CDR3 is TGTGCCAGCACCAAAACGGTACCTGAGGATTTCAATGGCTACACCTTC. Protein product: CASTKTVPEDFNGYTF.

The chain employs TRBV30 and TRBJ2-5, with TRBD2 matching 12 bases. The V gene end was trimmed by 2 bases and the J gene end by 2 bases; junction bases not matched to a gene: 9. The germline V gene has CDR1 GTSNPN and CDR2 SVGIG (reference sequence). This CDR3 has 17 amino acids. CDR3 nucleotides: TGTGCCTGGAGTTTACCCTTTGGACTAGCGGGGCAAGAGACCCAGTACTTC. Encoded protein: CAWSLPFGLAGQETQYF.

This chain links TRBV7-2 with TRBJ2-2; D unclear. V was shortened by 5 bases and J by 6 bases, with 10 bases between the two germline ends. The CDR3 is made up of 13 amino acids. Germline V gene data show CDR1 as SGHTA and CDR2 as FQGNSA. CDR3 in DNA: TGTGCCAGCAGCGCCCGGGTGTCCGGGGAGCTGTTTTTT. Protein sequence: CASSARVSGELFF.

V usage is TRBV27 and J usage is TRBJ1-6; tentatively, D is TRBD1 (5 bases). The V gene lost 3 bases and the J gene lost 10 bases, with 13 bases spanning the gap. The CDR3 runs 14 residues. Germline assignment: CDR1 MNHEY and CDR2 SMNVEV (reference sequence). The CDR3 is CASSLAGLRSPLHF. DNA of the CDR3: TGTGCCAGCAGTTTGGCAGGGTTGAGGTCACCCCTCCACTTT.

The CDR3 DNA is TGTGCCAGCAGCTTAGATCCAACAATCTCCTACGAGCAGTACTTC. Amino acid sequence: CASSLDPTISYEQYF. The chain has TRBV11-3 and TRBJ2-7; D is ambiguous. Trimming shortened V by 0 bases and J by 0 bases, and 9 bases separated the two germline ends. The germline V gene has CDR1 SGHNT and CDR2 YENEEA. The CDR3 length is 15 residues.

The rearrangement links TRBV9 to TRBJ2-7, with 7 nucleotides matching TRBD2. J was trimmed by 3 bases and V by 3 bases; bases with no gene match: 6. In germline, CDR1 is SGDLS, CDR2 YYNGEE. CDR3 length: 14 amino acids. The CDR3 here is CASSARDYYYEQYF. CDR3 bases: TGTGCCAGCAGCGCACGGGACTACTACTACGAGCAGTACTTC.

The DNA for the CDR3 is TGCGCCGTCCGGACTAGCGGGATTAATGAGCAGTTCTTC. This sequence encodes CAVRTSGINEQFF. The chain has TRBV5-1 and TRBJ2-1; 12 nucleotides match TRBD2. CDR3 length: 13 amino acids. The germline CDR1 and CDR2 sequences are SGHRS and YFSETQ. The trim removed 10 bases at V and 7 bases at J, leaving 6 bases unmatched.

This chain links TRBV27 with TRBJ2-7, with a weak D call TRBD1 (6 bases). The length of the CDR3 is 11 residues. Deletions cut 7 bases from V and 3 bases from J, with 7 bases between. The germline V gene has CDR1 MNHEY and CDR2 SMNVEV (reference sequence). The CDR3, as DNA: TGTGCCAGCATACAGGGCTACGAGCAGTACTTC. It specifies CASIQGYEQYF.